This T cell receptor (beta chain) comes out of a study of regulatory T cells in long-lasting Graves disease. The overall study: Those with persistent Graves' disease had received antithyroid drugs for over 5 years with positive TSH receptor antibodies.

The time point is: persistent/refractory GD, antithyroid drugs over 5 years with positive TRAb. With RNA extracted from PBMCs as input, the TCR library was made. The study, taken as a whole, reports: TRBV28, TRBJ1-2 and TRBJ2-5 were segments that persistent disease favored. Newly diagnosed Graves' patients had higher TCR diversity than persistent ones.

Ten or more counts support this clonotype. Its antigen remains unknown. The CDR3 covers 12 residues. Trimming shortened V by 1 base and J by 8 bases, and 5 bases separated the two germline ends. Looked up from germline, CDR1 is KGHSH and CDR2 is LQKENI. Libraries of TCR beta came from iRepertoire HTBI primers plus Arm-PCR of CDR3 regions. Using its own MiXCR run on the multiplex PCR reads, TCRdb lists one record per CDR3 protein. Seen here are roughly 500,000 distinct CDR3 sequences, less than 25% observed once, and the top ten hold under 9%. This specimen consisted of peripheral blood mononuclear cells (PBMCs), obtained when the disease was refractory, from a patient treated with antithyroid drugs. The chain has TRBV18 and TRBJ1-4; D gene uncertain. The clonotype was recovered from a female donor with Graves disease. This CDR3 reads CASSPQREKLFF. CDR3 nucleotides: TGTGCCAGCTCACCACAGCGCGAAAAACTGTTTTTT.